This TCR beta chain was captured by sequencing in a study of beta chain features in type 1 diabetes. Study-wide context: The patient and healthy donor groups were comparable for age, gender and cell yields.

A CD45RO/CCR7/CD25/CD127/CD95/CD27 panel sorted naive, central memory, regulatory and stem cell-like memory CD4+ cells. To note about this clone: The target antigen is unknown.

General study findings and limits: With patients and controls alike, PCR might favor shorter templates to an equal degree. Compared with healthy donors, patients appeared to share more similar naive, central memory and regulatory TCRB repertoires. TCRB CDR3s were moderately but significantly shorter in Type 1 diabetes patients in all four CD4+ subsets.

The V gene's germline CDR1 is SGHNT and CDR2 YYREEE (reference sequence). Unmatched junction bases numbered 7, after V lost 2 bases and J lost 0 bases. This CDR3 spans 18 amino acids. Every isolated RNA sample was fully reverse transcribed, so sequencing captured expressed TCRB transcripts. The protocol was immunoSEQ multiplex PCR, while the TCRdb copy is restricted to in-frame clones and leaves out a portion. This sample has fewer than 400,000 clones, with 9.3% found just once. Sequencing used central memory CD4+ T cells from blood. This receptor was identified in a man aged 30-40 years with type 1 diabetes. This chain joins TRBV5-4 and TRBJ2-6; TRBD2 matches at 8 bases. The CDR3 DNA reads as TGTGCCAGCAGCTTTTTCGGGACTAGAGGCTCTGGGGCCAACGTCCTGACTTTC. Its protein product is CASSFFGTRGSGANVLTF.